Below, 3 T cell receptor beta chains from the same sample are listed, as sequenced in a study of shared clonotypes between healthy human individuals. Clones were read by immunoSEQ multiplex PCR, and TCRdb kept only the in-frame ones, dropping some. Here the sample spans 2,500,000 or so clones, over 85% being singletons. Sequenced material: naive CD4+ T cells from PBMCs. Indicated subset: CD45RA+ positively selected. These receptors originate from a man aged 18 to 30 in good health. Some clones in this sample may be carry-over from other donors' samples.

This rearrangement joins TRBV28 to TRBJ1-1; possibly TRBD1 for D (6 bases). This CDR3 is built from 14 residues. V shed 5 bases and J shed 6 bases, with 16 bases lying between them. Germline V CDR1 and CDR2: MDHEN, SYDVKM. The CDR3 is CASSPGTGRPEAFF. For the CDR3, the DNA is TGTGCCAGCAGTCCGGGAACAGGGCGACCTGAAGCTTTCTTT.

V and J are TRBV7-9 and TRBJ2-1; 11 nucleotides align to TRBD1. The V gene's germline CDR1 is SEHNR and CDR2 FQNEAQ (reference sequence). The ends lost 9 bases at V and 5 bases at J; junction bases unmatched: 6. The CDR3 length is 14 residues. The CDR3 DNA is TGTGCCAGTAGCCGGGACAGGGGGGACAATGAGCAGTTCTTC. Translation: CASSRDRGDNEQFF.

The chain is built from TRBV9 and TRBJ1-4; 8 bases map to TRBD1. This CDR3 spans 16 amino acids. CDR1 is SGDLS, CDR2 YYNGEE, per germline. V lost 7 bases, J lost 4 bases, and 12 bases stayed unmatched. The DNA of the CDR3 is TGTGCCAGCTGCAGGACAGGGCAGGTCGGTAATGAAAAACTGTTTTTT. It is translated as CASCRTGQVGNEKLFF.